The T cell receptor (beta chain) under discussion was sequenced for a study of T-cell reconstitution after alpha-beta-depleted transplantation in children. Overall study results and limits: Expanded graft clones numbering several hundred reportedly gave rise to alpha-beta T cells about two months after transplant. T-cell numbers and diversity one year post-transplant derived largely from freshly generated T cells.

In the case of this clonotype: Its antigen remains unknown.

A TCRbeta library incorporating unique molecular identifiers was prepared. TCRdb reprocessed the PCR reads via MiXCR and lists one record per CDR3 protein. There are about 130,000 distinct CDR3 sequences in the sample; roughly 9% occur only once, and about 25% lies in the top ten. The TCR was taken from a girl under three years old who had a stem cell transplant for combined immunodeficiency, so the T cells may come from the graft donor. The sequences come from PBMCs, mostly from graft donor cells, collected 180 days after TCRalphabeta/CD19-depleted stem cell transplant.

The CDR3 is CASRDAGGPETQYF. CDR3 nucleotide sequence: TGTGCCAGCAGAGACGCGGGGGGCCCAGAGACCCAGTACTTC. V is TRBV7-8 and J is TRBJ2-5; 8 bases are shared with TRBD2. CDR3 length equals 14 residues. Germline loops: CDR1 SGHVS, CDR2 FQNEAQ. Unmatched junction bases numbered 7, after V lost 6 bases and J lost 4 bases.